This is a list of T cell receptor beta chains from one sample in a study of graft-versus-host responses after intestinal transplantation. Produced via immunoSEQ multiplex PCR; TCRdb's table is partial and in-frame only. The table has about 110,000 clones, around 90% seen once. What these receptors recognize is not known. The material was unstimulated CD4+ T cells sorted from spleen or lymph node cells, obtained before transplant. Every receptor here comes from a human donor who was the organ donor for an intestinal transplant. The CDR3 runs from the conserved cysteine through the conserved F or W.

V	J	CDR3
TRBV4-1	TRBJ2-1	CASSQDRGLGNEQFF
TRBV7-2	TRBJ2-2	CASSRTGTSGSNTGELFF
TRBV5-4	TRBJ2-2	CASSFPSGKATGELFF
TRBV6-6	TRBJ1-1	CASSVPIEAFF
TRBV10-3	TRBJ1-2	CAISRSTGTNYGYTF
TRBV5-1	TRBJ1-1	CASSFGDTEAFF
TRBV30	TRBJ2-3	CAWNPSASDTQYF
TRBV5-1	TRBJ1-4	CASRRDTTNEKLFF
TRBV20-1	TRBJ1-5	CSAGVEQPQHF
TRBV7-8	TRBJ1-2	CASSLRRGADYGYTF
TRBV11-3	TRBJ1-1	CASRTFEGKNTEAFF
TRBV5-1	TRBJ2-3	CASSVGTGTDTQYF
TRBV4-2	TRBJ2-1	CASSRDRLADYNEQFF
TRBV12-2	TRBJ1-1	CASRHHVWGNTEAFF
TRBV4-1	TRBJ2-7	CASSRNRDRSYEQYF
TRBV9	TRBJ2-5	CASSVTLGFQETQYF